The T cell receptor beta chain described here comes from a study of T cells in Graves' hyperthyroidism and ophthalmopathy. As for the study in general: Blood was drawn when the patient was first diagnosed and still untreated.

The CDR3 regions of TCR beta were amplified from RNA transcripts. TCR CDR3 regions were first amplified by RT-PCR with HTBI primers. TCRdb processed the multiplex PCR reads anew with MiXCR; each CDR3 protein has one entry. This sample has tens of thousands of distinct CDR3 sequences, with under 70% found just once. The table lists this clonotype with many counts. Antigen specificity is unknown. The CDR3 extends over 11 amino acids. Trimming pared 5 bases from V and 13 bases from J, leaving 14 bases between. Germline CDR1 reads SGHTA; CDR2 reads FQGNSA. Study results and caveats: Most thyroid-expanded clonotypes above 0.001 were also found in blood.

At least 3 on the Clinical Activity Score was recorded for ophthalmopathy patients, who also had NOSPECS grade at least 4 and duration under 3 months. The source of the PBMCs was more than 9.5 ml of fresh peripheral blood. This rearrangement joins TRBV7-2 to TRBJ1-1; D might be TRBD1 (5 bases). This clonotype originated in a woman aged 55-69 years with Graves' ophthalmopathy. The sequenced material came from blood. Here the CDR3 DNA reads TGTGCCAGCAGCCCGGGCCAGGGAGGTTTCTTT. This encodes CASSPGQGGFF.